These T cell receptor beta chains were read from a single sample in a study of cytomegalovirus exposure and HLA in healthy donors. Libraries were prepared by immunoSEQ multiplex PCR; TCRdb keeps only in-frame clonotypes and omits some of them. The sample shows around 150,000 clones, around 65% of them seen only once. Sequencing used PBMCs. The origin of the receptors is a male donor in good health and CMV-seronegative. Both conserved end residues are part of each CDR3. Each record gives: J gene, V gene, D gene, clone size, CDR3 DNA, CDR3 protein. The D gene is left open where the match is weak. Some rows mark clone size as missing; the rest say once, few, many or name a class of expanded clone.

TRBJ2-3	TRBV30	TRBD2	few	TGTGCCTGGAGTGTATTTGCTAGCGGGGCGGATACGCAGTATTTT	CAWSVFASGADTQYF
TRBJ2-1	TRBV7-2	TRBD2	few	TGTGCCAGCAGCTTAGGGGGACTAGCGGGCCGCTCCTACAATGAGCAGTTCTTC	CASSLGGLAGRSYNEQFF
TRBJ2-1	TRBV2	TRBD1	-	TGTGCCAGCTGCGAACCCCAGACAGGGTTATGCGAGCAGTTCTTC	CASCEPQTGLCEQFF
TRBJ2-7	TRBV28	TRBD1	few	TGTGCCAGCAGTCTCCAAAGGGGGCTCAACTTC	CASSLQRGLNF
TRBJ1-3	TRBV28	TRBD1	few	TGTGCCAGCAGCCCAGTCAGGGGGCTGCAGGGCACCATATATTTT	CASSPVRGLQGTIYF
TRBJ2-7	TRBV7-3	TRBD2	-	TGTGCCAGCAGCTGGGGGGGAGTGGGCGAGCAGTACTTC	CASSWGGVGEQYF
TRBJ1-4	TRBV7-9	-	-	TGTGCCAGCAGCTTGGGTGGGCAGGGGAGCGAAAAACTGTTTTTT	CASSLGGQGSEKLFF
TRBJ2-7	TRBV7-6	TRBD2	-	TGTGCCAGCTCCTCCCTAGCGGGATCCTCCTACGAGCAGTACTTC	CASSSLAGSSYEQYF
TRBJ2-5	TRBV5-6	TRBD1	-	TGTGCCAGCAGCTTGTCCGACAGGGGGCCTGGTTATGCGGAGACCCAGTACTTC	CASSLSDRGPGYAETQYF
TRBJ1-1	TRBV10-3	-	-	TGTGCCATCGGGGGCAGGGAGCACACTGAAGCTTTCTTT	CAIGGREHTEAFF
TRBJ1-1	TRBV11-2	-	-	TGTGCCAGCAGCTTAGATCGAGAATCGGTAGCTTTCTTT	CASSLDRESVAFF
TRBJ2-7	TRBV28	-	-	TGTGCCACTATCACCGACTACGAGCAGTACTTC	CATITDYEQYF
TRBJ2-7	TRBV6-5	TRBD1	once	TGTGCCAGCAGTTACTCGAGGGGACAGATAGGCTACGAGCAGTACTTC	CASSYSRGQIGYEQYF
TRBJ1-5	TRBV6-1	TRBD1	-	TGTGCCAGCAGTGCTGGGACAGGGGGTTATAGCAATCAGCCCCAGCATTTT	CASSAGTGGYSNQPQHF
TRBJ1-2	TRBV29-1	-	-	TGCAGCGTTGCTCCGGGACTCTATGGCTACACCTTC	CSVAPGLYGYTF
TRBJ1-1	TRBV5-1	-	few	TGCGCCAGCAGCTTGGGATCGGGTACTGAAGCTTTCTTT	CASSLGSGTEAFF
TRBJ2-5	TRBV18	-	-	TGTGCCAGCTCACCACGGGTTAGCGTCCCACAAGGCCAGTACTTC	CASSPRVSVPQGQYF
TRBJ2-1	TRBV11-2	-	-	TGTGCCAGATTGGAACCGCGGGACGGAGTTTACAATGAGCAGTTCTTC	CARLEPRDGVYNEQFF
TRBJ1-1	TRBV5-1	TRBD1	-	TGCGCCAGCAGCCGCGAAACTCAGGGGGCCACTGAAGCTTTCTTT	CASSRETQGATEAFF
TRBJ2-5	TRBV7-3	TRBD1	-	TGTGCCAGCAGCTGGGGACAGCAAGAGACCCAGTACTTC	CASSWGQQETQYF
TRBJ2-5	TRBV5-4	-	few	TGTGCCAGCAGCTTGGAGGGGGCTTTCGGAGGGGAGACCCAGTACTTC	CASSLEGAFGGETQYF
TRBJ1-4	TRBV28	TRBD1	-	TGTGCCAGCAGTTCAGGGGGCTGGCGGGAAAAACTGTTTTTT	CASSSGGWREKLFF
TRBJ2-1	TRBV7-2	TRBD2	-	TGTGCCAGCAGCTTCCTTACTAGCGGGGTGGGGGAGCAGTTCTTC	CASSFLTSGVGEQFF
TRBJ2-5	TRBV14	-	-	TGTGCCAGCAGCCACATAGCGGAAGAGACCCAGTACTTC	CASSHIAEETQYF
TRBJ2-1	TRBV10-2	-	-	TGCGCCAGCAGCCCCCCCTTGGGGCACAATGAGCAGTTCTTC	CASSPPLGHNEQFF
TRBJ1-2	TRBV11-3	-	-	TGTGCCAGCAGCTTTAGGGGGAAGGATGGCTACACCTTC	CASSFRGKDGYTF
TRBJ1-1	TRBV4-3	-	-	TGCGCCAGCAGCCAAGTAATAGGGACAAACACTGAAGCTTTCTTT	CASSQVIGTNTEAFF
TRBJ2-3	TRBV18	TRBD2	-	TGTGCCAGCTCGGGGGGGTTAGCAGATACGCAGTATTTT	CASSGGLADTQYF
TRBJ1-5	TRBV28	TRBD1	-	TGTGCCAGCAGGGGGACAGCGAATTATCAATCCCAGCATTTT	CASRGTANYQSQHF
TRBJ1-3	TRBV19	-	-	TGTGCCAGTAGTACCACAGGGCGCTCTGGAAACACCATATATTTT	CASSTTGRSGNTIYF
TRBJ2-4	TRBV27	-	few	TGTGCCAGCAGTTTGTACAGGGCTGAAAACATTCAGTACTTC	CASSLYRAENIQYF
TRBJ2-4	TRBV6-6	-	-	TGTGCCAGCAGTTTCGGACATCGGGGGACCGACATTCAGTACTTC	CASSFGHRGTDIQYF
TRBJ2-7	TRBV10-3	TRBD1	many	TGTGCCATCAGTGTCCCGGGACAGGGGGCGTCCTACGAGCAGTACTTC	CAISVPGQGASYEQYF
TRBJ2-7	TRBV5-5	-	-	TGTGCCAGCAGCTTGTTCTCCAGGGCAATAGATCCCTACGAGCAGTACTTC	CASSLFSRAIDPYEQYF
TRBJ1-4	TRBV5-4	-	-	TGTGCCAGCAGCTTTGACACAACTAATGAAAAACTGTTTTTT	CASSFDTTNEKLFF